This T cell receptor (beta chain) originates from a study of shared clonotypes between healthy human individuals. General study points: Generation probabilities of non-shared clonotypes were lower (relative to those shared by all four donors).

The data were produced by immunoSEQ multiplex PCR, yet TCRdb's version contains in-frame clones alone and is incomplete. The table records around 2.5 million clones, 93% of them present only once. CDR3 length: 14 residues. V gave up 10 bases and J gave up 4 bases; unmatched junction bases: 12. CDR1 and CDR2 from the germline V gene are SGHTA and FQGNSA. Details on this clone: Its target is not known.

All of the donors resided in Nashville, Tennessee, and each was a Caucasian adult. The CD4+ fraction was divided into a CD45RA+ naive subset and a CD45RA-negative memory subset. V usage is TRBV7-2 and J usage is TRBJ1-2; 7 nucleotides match TRBD1. Sequenced sample: naive CD4+ T cells from PBMCs. Subset indicated: CD45RA+ positively selected. This TCR derives from a man aged 18 to 29 in good health. Some clones in this sample may be carry-over from other donors' samples. The CDR3 region has the DNA TGTGCCACCCAACCAGGGGGGTCTGGCTATGGCTACACCTTC. Residues: CATQPGGSGYGYTF.